Detailed here is one TCR beta chain. Seattle patients were enrolled while actively infected and followed longitudinally. The data were taken from a study of blood T cell repertoires in COVID-19. Overall study: Researchers got acute and convalescent COVID-19 samples from the United States, Italy and Spain.

Original analysis: Estimates of nucleated cell counts were drawn from the amplification of reference gene primers. Sequencing used immunoSEQ multiplex PCR; TCRdb keeps in-frame clones, though not all of them. From that table come the V and J calls and clone size; the DNA was used to work out D and trimming. Among about 300,000 clones listed, 91% were seen once. V lost 5 bases, J lost 0 bases, and 7 bases lay in between. CDR1 SQVTM and CDR2 ANQGSEA come from the germline V gene. This CDR3 has 12 amino acids. The V call is TRBV29-1, the J call TRBJ1-1; D gene ambiguous. The receptor's source is a woman younger than 45 with COVID-19, enrolled during active disease. The sequencing input was peripheral blood. CDR3 in DNA: TGCAGCGTTCAACAGTTGAACACTGAAGCTTTCTTT. This codes for CSVQQLNTEAFF. Filled out from reference TRBV29-1 and TRBJ1-1, the complete variable domain reads SAVISQKPSRDICQRGTSLTIQCQVDSQVTMMFWYRQQPGQSLTLIATANQGSEATYESGFVIDKFPISRPNLTFSTLTVSNMSPEDSSIYLCSVQQLNTEAFFGQGTRLTVV.